This is a list of T cell receptor beta chains from one sample in a study of T cell responses to AZD1222 COVID-19 vaccine. Produced via immunoSEQ multiplex PCR; TCRdb's table is partial and in-frame only. The sample has 130,000 or so clones, about 90% seen once; the top ten hold approximately 3.7%. The source material was peripheral blood, sampled 28 days after the second AZD1222 dose. The receptors shown here come from an adult who received the AZD1222 COVID-19 vaccine. The CDR3 runs from the conserved cysteine through the conserved F or W. The D gene is left open where the match is weak. A clone size is listed for some rows: how often the clone was seen (once, few, many), or a class if it is expanded.

d_call: TRBD1; j_call: TRBJ1-3; v_call: TRBV11-2; clone_size: .; cdr3_nt: TGTGCCAGCAGCCAGGGACAGGGATGGTTACCCATATATTTT; cdr3_aa: CASSQGQGWLPIYF
d_call: TRBD1; j_call: TRBJ2-1; v_call: TRBV27; clone_size: .; cdr3_nt: TGTGCCAGCAGGACGACAGGGAAAGGCGTCAATGAGCAGTTCTTC; cdr3_aa: CASRTTGKGVNEQFF
d_call: .; j_call: TRBJ2-5; v_call: TRBV7-8; clone_size: .; cdr3_nt: TGTGCCAGCAGCTTAGCGGGGGGTGAGACCCAGTACTTC; cdr3_aa: CASSLAGGETQYF
d_call: TRBD1; j_call: TRBJ1-6; v_call: TRBV19; clone_size: .; cdr3_nt: TGTGCCAGTAGTACCGGACAGGGTAACGGGTCACCCCTCCACTTT; cdr3_aa: CASSTGQGNGSPLHF
d_call: .; j_call: TRBJ2-7; v_call: TRBV7-3; clone_size: .; cdr3_nt: TGTGCCAGCAGCTCGGGGGGGACAGGGAGCTCCTACGAGCAGTACTTC; cdr3_aa: CASSSGGTGSSYEQYF
d_call: .; j_call: TRBJ1-2; v_call: TRBV29-1; clone_size: .; cdr3_nt: TGCAGCGGTCAACTTACAGAAGGCTACACCTTC; cdr3_aa: CSGQLTEGYTF
d_call: .; j_call: TRBJ2-1; v_call: TRBV9; clone_size: .; cdr3_nt: TGTGCCAGCAGCGTAATCGACAGCAGCAATGAGCAGTTCTTC; cdr3_aa: CASSVIDSSNEQFF
d_call: .; j_call: TRBJ1-2; v_call: TRBV7-2; clone_size: .; cdr3_nt: TGTGCCAGCAGCTTTGAACCTGGACGAGGAAGTCACTATGGCTACACCTTC; cdr3_aa: CASSFEPGRGSHYGYTF
d_call: .; j_call: TRBJ1-2; v_call: TRBV6-5; clone_size: .; cdr3_nt: TGTGCCAGCAGTCCTCGACGGGTGAACTATGGCTACACCTTC; cdr3_aa: CASSPRRVNYGYTF
d_call: TRBD2; j_call: TRBJ2-1; v_call: TRBV10-3; clone_size: .; cdr3_nt: TGTGCCATCAGCGGAGCGGGAGGCAATGAGCAGTTCTTC; cdr3_aa: CAISGAGGNEQFF
d_call: TRBD1; j_call: TRBJ1-2; v_call: TRBV9; clone_size: .; cdr3_nt: TGTGCCAGCAGCGCGGGACAGGGGCGAGGACGTGACTACTATGGCTACACCTTC; cdr3_aa: CASSAGQGRGRDYYGYTF
d_call: .; j_call: TRBJ1-5; v_call: TRBV16; clone_size: .; cdr3_nt: TGTGCCAGCAGCCAAGTTTGGCGGGGGGATCAGCCCCAGCATTTT; cdr3_aa: CASSQVWRGDQPQHF
d_call: TRBD2; j_call: TRBJ2-2; v_call: TRBV29-1; clone_size: .; cdr3_nt: TGCAGCGTTGCATCAACTAGCGCGAACACCGGGGAGCTGTTTTTT; cdr3_aa: CSVASTSANTGELFF
d_call: .; j_call: TRBJ1-1; v_call: TRBV5-1; clone_size: .; cdr3_nt: TGCGCCAGCAGCTTTAATTACGGGACAAACACTGAAGCTTTCTTT; cdr3_aa: CASSFNYGTNTEAFF
d_call: .; j_call: TRBJ1-2; v_call: TRBV7-2; clone_size: .; cdr3_nt: TGTGCCAGCAGCCTACGACAGCTTGGCTACACCTTC; cdr3_aa: CASSLRQLGYTF
d_call: .; j_call: TRBJ2-3; v_call: TRBV21-1; clone_size: .; cdr3_nt: TGTGCCAGCAGCATCAAAGATACGCAGTATTTT; cdr3_aa: CASSIKDTQYF
d_call: .; j_call: TRBJ2-1; v_call: TRBV7-9; clone_size: .; cdr3_nt: TGTGCCAGCAGCTTATCGCGGACCCTCACCGATGAGCAGTTCTTC; cdr3_aa: CASSLSRTLTDEQFF
d_call: TRBD2; j_call: TRBJ2-2; v_call: TRBV6-9; clone_size: .; cdr3_nt: TGTGCCAGCAGCCCTCGGGTCAGCGGGGGGGTTACCGGGGAGCTGTTTTTT; cdr3_aa: CASSPRVSGGVTGELFF
d_call: .; j_call: TRBJ2-3; v_call: TRBV4-2; clone_size: .; cdr3_nt: TGTGCCAGCATGATAGCGGCAGACACAGATACGCAGTATTTT; cdr3_aa: CASMIAADTDTQYF
d_call: .; j_call: TRBJ2-7; v_call: TRBV19; clone_size: .; cdr3_nt: TGTGCCAGCCCCACGCGGGAAGGTCCCTACGAGCAGTACTTC; cdr3_aa: CASPTREGPYEQYF
d_call: TRBD1; j_call: TRBJ1-1; v_call: TRBV5-1; clone_size: .; cdr3_nt: TGCGCCAGCAGCTTACTGGACAGGAAGGACACTGAAGCTTTCTTT; cdr3_aa: CASSLLDRKDTEAFF
d_call: .; j_call: TRBJ2-1; v_call: TRBV7-9; clone_size: .; cdr3_nt: TGTGCCAGCAGCTTAGGTGCAGCACCATACAATGAGCAGTTCTTC; cdr3_aa: CASSLGAAPYNEQFF
d_call: TRBD1; j_call: TRBJ1-6; v_call: TRBV20-1; clone_size: .; cdr3_nt: TGCAGTGCTAGTATTCAGGGACAGAATTCACCCCTCCACTTT; cdr3_aa: CSASIQGQNSPLHF
d_call: .; j_call: TRBJ2-1; v_call: TRBV7-2; clone_size: .; cdr3_nt: TGTGCCAGCACCCGTTCTCCCCAGAGCTCCTACAATGAGCAGTTCTTC; cdr3_aa: CASTRSPQSSYNEQFF
d_call: .; j_call: TRBJ1-1; v_call: TRBV18; clone_size: once; cdr3_nt: TGTGCCAGCCGCCAGGAGGTGTTCGGAGCTTTCTTT; cdr3_aa: CASRQEVFGAFF
d_call: TRBD1; j_call: TRBJ2-3; v_call: TRBV4-1; clone_size: .; cdr3_nt: TGCGCCAGCAGCCGGGACAGGGGCACAGATACGCAGTATTTT; cdr3_aa: CASSRDRGTDTQYF
d_call: .; j_call: TRBJ2-2; v_call: TRBV3-1/TRBV3-2; clone_size: .; cdr3_nt: TGTGCCAGCAGCCACAGGGGTCAGGGAACCGGGGAGCTGTTTTTT; cdr3_aa: CASSHRGQGTGELFF
d_call: .; j_call: TRBJ1-1; v_call: TRBV24-1; clone_size: .; cdr3_nt: TGTGCCACCAGCTCTCTCTGGGACGGTGGGAATGAAGCTTTCTTT; cdr3_aa: CATSSLWDGGNEAFF
d_call: .; j_call: TRBJ2-7; v_call: TRBV9; clone_size: .; cdr3_nt: TGTGCCAGCAGCGTCGACGGTTCCTACGAGCAGTACTTC; cdr3_aa: CASSVDGSYEQYF
d_call: TRBD1; j_call: TRBJ2-2; v_call: TRBV6-1; clone_size: .; cdr3_nt: TGTGCCAGCAGTGGTGGGGACAGGGCTCTAGCTTTCCCCGGGGAGCTGTTTTTT; cdr3_aa: CASSGGDRALAFPGELFF
d_call: TRBD2; j_call: TRBJ2-1; v_call: TRBV6-4; clone_size: .; cdr3_nt: TGTGCCAGCAGTGACTCTGGCGGGAGTCATGAGCAGTTCTTC; cdr3_aa: CASSDSGGSHEQFF
d_call: TRBD2; j_call: TRBJ2-3; v_call: TRBV5-6; clone_size: .; cdr3_nt: TGTGCCAGCAGTTTAAGCGGGGGGGCCTCAGATACGCAGTATTTT; cdr3_aa: CASSLSGGASDTQYF
d_call: TRBD1; j_call: TRBJ1-6; v_call: TRBV5-4; clone_size: .; cdr3_nt: TGTGCCAGCAGCTTAACCCCGGGACAGCGTCTGGGACCCCTCCACTTT; cdr3_aa: CASSLTPGQRLGPLHF